The text below deals with one T cell receptor (beta chain). Assay: immunoSEQ multiplex PCR; the TCRdb copy retains only in-frame clones and omits some. The table shows fewer than 850,000 clones, with around 72% occurring only once. The data are from a study of shared clonotypes between healthy human individuals. At the level of the study: A couple of women and a few men aged 18 to 49 made up the donors. CD4 naive and memory got three plates each, CD8 naive two, CD8 memory one.

CDR1 and CDR2 from the germline V gene are SEHNR and FQNEAQ (reference sequence). The CDR3 has 18 amino acids. Losses at the gene ends were 1 base for V and 5 bases for J; bases not matched to a gene: 10. The V call is TRBV7-9, the J call TRBJ2-2, with 10 bases fitting TRBD2. This TCR was recovered from a woman younger than 45 in good health. The sample consisted of memory CD4+ T cells sorted from blood. Subset denoted: CD45RA-negative fraction. As DNA, the CDR3 is TGTGCCAGCAGCTTAGTAAGCCTAGCGGGGGATGGAACCGGGGAGCTGTTTTTT. Translated: CASSLVSLAGDGTGELFF.